This TCR beta chain was obtained from a study of vaccination and CD4 T cells after COVID-19. Background on the study: Overlapping peptides of the spike proteins of SARS-CoV-2, HCoV-NL63, HCoV-OC43 and HCoV-229E were used for cell stimulation.

A word on this clonotype: Its antigen is as yet unknown.

The sample's treatment: approximately 10-day PBMC culture with coronavirus spike peptide pools or control peptides (ViraFEST assay). Broader study findings: Only relatively few convalescent patients were studied, and early post-infection timepoints were not analyzed.

Once obtained from cultured CD4+ T cells, the DNA was sequenced using the Oncomine TCR Beta short-read assay. One entry per CDR3 protein, called by TCRdb with MiXCR from the PCR reads. The data show 25,000 to 30,000 distinct CDR3 sequences, about 66% seen once. Trimming took 3 bases from V and 5 from J; bases not matched to a gene: 8. The germline V gene has CDR1 LGHDT and CDR2 YNNKEL (reference sequence). The CDR3 is 15 residues long. The source is a human donor who received a COVID-19 vaccine. This material consisted of CD4+ T cells from blood, cultured in vitro, taken after SARS-CoV-2 vaccination. This chain uses TRBV3-1 with TRBJ2-5; 8 bases are shared with TRBD2. The CDR3 nucleotides read TGTGCCAGCAGCCACCGGGGGGGGGCTTCGGAGACCCAGTACTTC. It specifies CASSHRGGASETQYF.